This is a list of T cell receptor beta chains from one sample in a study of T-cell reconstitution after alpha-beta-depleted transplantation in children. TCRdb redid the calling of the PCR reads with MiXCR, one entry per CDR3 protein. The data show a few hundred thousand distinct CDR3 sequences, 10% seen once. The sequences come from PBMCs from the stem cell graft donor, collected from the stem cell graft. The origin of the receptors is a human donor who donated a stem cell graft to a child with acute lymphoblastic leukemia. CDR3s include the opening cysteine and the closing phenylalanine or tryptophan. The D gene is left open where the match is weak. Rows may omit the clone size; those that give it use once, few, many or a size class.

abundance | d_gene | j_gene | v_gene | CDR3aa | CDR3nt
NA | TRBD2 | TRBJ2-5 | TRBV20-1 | CSGRTREETQYF | TGCAGTGGCCGGACTAGGGAAGAGACCCAGTACTTC
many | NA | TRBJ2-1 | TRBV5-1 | CASSQRDISSYNEQFF | TGCGCCAGCAGCCAACGGGACATCAGCTCCTACAATGAGCAGTTCTTC
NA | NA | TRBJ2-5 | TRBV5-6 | CASSLLGIKETQYF | TGTGCCAGCAGCCTCCTCGGAATAAAAGAGACCCAGTACTTC
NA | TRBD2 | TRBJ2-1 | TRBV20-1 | CSARVSGVAGGPYNEQFF | TGCAGTGCTAGAGTTTCCGGTGTAGCGGGAGGGCCCTACAATGAGCAGTTCTTC
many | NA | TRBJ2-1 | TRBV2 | CASVRDTALNEQFF | TGTGCCAGCGTCCGGGACACCGCCCTAAATGAGCAGTTCTTC
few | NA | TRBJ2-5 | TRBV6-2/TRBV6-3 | CASSHPPGGETQYF | TGTGCCAGCAGCCACCCCCCCGGGGGTGAGACCCAGTACTTC
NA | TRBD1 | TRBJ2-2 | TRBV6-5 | CASSYSSGTGYTGELFF | TGTGCCAGCAGTTACTCCTCCGGGACAGGGTACACCGGGGAGCTGTTTTTT
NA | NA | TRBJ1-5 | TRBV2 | CASSDQGGQPQHF | TGTGCCAGCAGCGACCAGGGAGGCCAGCCCCAGCATTTT
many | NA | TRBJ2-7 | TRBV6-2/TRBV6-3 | CASSYARGHFGEQYF | TGTGCCAGCAGTTACGCGCGGGGGCATTTCGGCGAGCAGTACTTC
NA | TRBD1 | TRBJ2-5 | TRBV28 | CASSTRDRGYQETQYF | TGTGCCAGCAGTACCCGGGACAGGGGGTACCAAGAGACCCAGTACTTC